This TCR delta chain is from a study of delta chains in infants with herpesvirus infections (TCRdb year 2023). As for the study more broadly: From birth, the study prospectively followed a Ugandan infant birth cohort to characterize gammadelta T cell responses to primary cytomegalovirus (CMV) infection. The study looked for a public fetal Vdelta1/Vgamma8 gammadelta TCR clonotype in infants infected with CMV after birth. gammadelta TCRs were sequenced from PBMC of 18 CMV-infected infants (one congenitally infected) and seven to nine CMV-uninfected infants with enough sample available. Infant blood samples were grouped into approximate age categories of 1.5, 4, 8 and 12 months. Belgian fetal and cord blood gammadelta TCR data that had been published previously were included solely for comparison and were not produced in this cohort. Study-level results and caveats: The public Vdelta1 clonotype appeared in 4 of 18 CMV-infected infants: three infected postnatally before 120 days of age, plus the congenitally infected infant. Limitations noted by the authors included a small sample size and a lack of race- or environment-matched controls, because nearly all Ugandans acquire CMV before adulthood. Presence of the public clonotype at levels below the detection limit might still occur in CMV-uninfected infants. The public clonotype was detected only at the first time point after infection and was not found in uninfected infants or in infants infected after 120 days. Public-clonotype frequency among Vdelta1 cells appeared to correlate inversely with age at infection and decayed rapidly, seemingly not persisting beyond around 9 weeks.

Relative to germline, V is missing 0 bases and J is missing 0 bases, with 6 bases of the junction outside any gene match. CDR1 and CDR2 are read off the germline V gene (reference sequence) as TVYSNPD and GDNSRS. The CDR3, from cysteine to phenylalanine, totals 15 residues. The sequence is cut down to CDR3 DNA, 45 bases in frame from base 1. By share, this clone ranks as medium-sized (0.01 to 0.1%). Its binding antigen is unknown. The input lacks base qualities; no much larger clone sits a single base away. Receptors were amplified or captured by RT-PCR. PBMC RNA was reverse transcribed with SuperScript II using gamma-chain- and delta-chain-specific primers to generate TCR cDNA. After purification with AMPure XP beads, the cDNA was amplified and indexed with Illumina adapters using the Nextera XT Index Kit. Sequencing of the gammadelta TCR libraries was done on an Illumina MiSeq using a V2 300-cycle kit. The authors processed their data as follows. Using MiXCR v2.1.12, CDR3 sequences were assembled, and reads were mapped onto D, J and V genes obtained from GenBank. VDJtools v1.2.1 was used to carry out repertoire analyses of the CDR3 clonotypes. TCRdb processed the public reads again with the CATT caller, after which rows with matching DNA were combined. For this entry, the V and J calls and clone size follow TCRdb and not the study's own pipeline. The sample table contains about 400 delta-chain clones; only one count was recorded for approximately 72% of them. The top ten clonotypes cover around three fifths of the sample.

Pregnant women getting prenatal care were recruited in Kampala, Uganda, and their infants were enrolled; maternal HIV status had to be documented. Home visits to families took place weekly, and collection of infant clinical information, oral swabs and peripheral blood began at 6 weeks of age and was repeated every 4 months after that. Blood was drawn into heparin tubes, and PBMC were isolated via Ficoll-Paque density gradient centrifugation and then cryopreserved. Sequencing was performed on peripheral blood, taken at time point 3 of longitudinal follow-up. This TCR came from a human donor who was a Ugandan infant, either HIV-exposed or HIV-unexposed (not recorded which). The chain is encoded by TRDV3 joined to TRDJ1; TRDD3 lines up with 8 middle nucleotides. CDR3 sequence: CAFSCWGTYTDKLIF. The nucleotides read TGTGCCTTTAGTTGCTGGGGGACCTACACCGATAAACTCATCTTT.